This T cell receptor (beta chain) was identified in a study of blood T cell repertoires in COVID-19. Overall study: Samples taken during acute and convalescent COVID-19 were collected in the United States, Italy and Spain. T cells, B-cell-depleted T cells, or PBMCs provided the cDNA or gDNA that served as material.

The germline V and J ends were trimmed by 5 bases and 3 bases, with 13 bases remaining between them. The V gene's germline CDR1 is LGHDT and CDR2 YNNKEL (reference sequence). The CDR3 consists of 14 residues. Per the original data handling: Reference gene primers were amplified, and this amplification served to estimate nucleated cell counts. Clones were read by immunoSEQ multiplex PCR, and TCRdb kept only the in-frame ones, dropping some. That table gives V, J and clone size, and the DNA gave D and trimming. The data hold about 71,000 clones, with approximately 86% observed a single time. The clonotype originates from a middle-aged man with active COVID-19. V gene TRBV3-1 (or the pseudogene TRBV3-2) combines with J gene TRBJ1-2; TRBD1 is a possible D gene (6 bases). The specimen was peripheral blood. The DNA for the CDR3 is TGTGCCAGCAGCACAAAACAGGGCCACTATGGCTACACCTTC. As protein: CASSTKQGHYGYTF.